Listed below are T cell receptor beta chains from one sample, sequenced in a study of PD-1 blockade in classical Hodgkin lymphoma. Sequencing was performed with immunoSEQ multiplex PCR; in TCRdb, only in-frame clones are kept and a portion is missing. The sample lists 37,000 or so clones; roughly 88% were seen once. The specimen comprised peripheral blood mononuclear cells (PBMCs), sampled before the second cycle of nivolumab. The receptors originated from a human donor with classical Hodgkin lymphoma. The CDR3 runs from the conserved cysteine through the conserved F or W. D genes are given only for firm matches. Some rows mark clone size as missing; the rest say once, few, many or name a class of expanded clone.

-,TRBV10-3,TRBJ2-7,-,CAIRRGSPGTSYEQYF,TGTGCCATCAGGCGGGGTTCGCCGGGGACCTCCTACGAGCAGTACTTC
-,TRBV6-1,TRBJ2-7,-,CASWAGQTTYEQYF,TGTGCCAGCTGGGCCGGACAGACGACCTACGAGCAGTACTTC
-,TRBV7-3,TRBJ2-1,TRBD2,CASSSKREEQFF,TGTGCCAGCAGCTCAAAGCGGGAGGAGCAGTTCTTC
-,TRBV18,TRBJ2-3,-,CASSPLHSTDTQYF,TGTGCCAGCTCACCACTCCACAGCACAGATACGCAGTATTTT
-,TRBV6-5,TRBJ2-7,-,CASSASDTYEQYF,TGTGCCAGCAGCGCTAGCGATACCTACGAGCAGTACTTC
once,TRBV5-1,TRBJ2-3,-,CASSLLTNTDTQYF,TGCGCCAGCAGCTTGTTGACTAACACAGATACGCAGTATTTT
-,TRBV7-9,TRBJ2-3,-,CASSPPGTVGTDTQYF,TGTGCCAGCAGCCCACCCGGGACTGTTGGAACAGATACGCAGTATTTT
-,TRBV4-1,TRBJ1-2,TRBD1,CASSQILAGGYGYTF,TGCGCCAGCAGCCAAATATTAGCAGGGGGTTATGGCTACACCTTC
-,TRBV28,TRBJ2-6,TRBD2,CASSFLTSGYEFSGANVLTF,TGTGCCAGCAGTTTTTTGACTAGCGGGTACGAATTCTCTGGGGCCAACGTCCTGACTTTC
once,TRBV6-1,TRBJ2-3,-,CASTVPGADTQYF,TGTGCCAGCACCGTTCCCGGGGCAGATACGCAGTATTTT
few,TRBV7-9,TRBJ2-7,TRBD2,CASSLGGLNYEQYF,TGTGCCAGCTCACTTGGGGGACTAAACTACGAGCAGTACTTC
-,TRBV6-5,TRBJ1-2,-,CASSYSSSGYYGYTF,TGTGCCAGCAGTTACTCTTCTTCAGGTTATTATGGCTACACCTTC
once,TRBV7-9,TRBJ2-2,TRBD2,CASSLTSANTGELFF,TGTGCCAGCAGCCTAACTAGCGCGAACACCGGGGAGCTGTTTTTT
medium-sized,TRBV5-4,TRBJ2-2,-,CASSYIEGTGELFF,TGTGCCAGCAGCTACATCGAAGGCACCGGGGAGCTGTTTTTT
-,TRBV19,TRBJ2-1,TRBD2,CASSVLAGTSYNEQFF,TGTGCCAGTAGTGTGTTAGCGGGCACTTCCTACAATGAGCAGTTCTTC
-,TRBV7-9,TRBJ2-7,TRBD1,CASSSPLGTGYEQYF,TGTGCCAGCAGCTCGCCCCTAGGGACAGGGTACGAGCAGTACTTC
-,TRBV5-1,TRBJ2-7,-,CASSPAPLGQAGEQYF,TGCGCCAGCAGCCCGGCCCCCTTGGGTCAGGCGGGCGAGCAGTACTTC
-,TRBV29-1,TRBJ2-1,TRBD1,CSVNPGRDRVNEQFF,TGCAGCGTCAACCCTGGCCGGGACAGGGTCAATGAGCAGTTCTTC
-,TRBV4-1,TRBJ1-5,-,CASSQGVRAKQPQHF,TGCGCCAGCAGCCAAGGAGTCAGGGCGAAACAGCCCCAGCATTTT
-,TRBV19,TRBJ2-1,-,CASRWGNEQFF,TGTGCCAGTAGGTGGGGTAATGAGCAGTTCTTC
-,TRBV4-2,TRBJ2-3,TRBD2,CASSPSGLASTDTQYF,TGTGCCAGCAGCCCGTCCGGACTAGCAAGCACAGATACGCAGTATTTT
-,TRBV5-1,TRBJ1-1,-,CASSLDTEAFF,TGCGCCAGCAGCTTGGACACTGAAGCTTTCTTT
-,TRBV7-3,TRBJ1-2,-,CASSPPEGDGDYGYTF,TGTGCCAGCAGCCCTCCCGAAGGGGATGGGGACTATGGCTACACCTTC
-,TRBV7-3,TRBJ2-1,TRBD2,CASSSYPGLAGLNEQFF,TGTGCCAGCAGCTCATACCCGGGACTAGCGGGACTTAATGAGCAGTTCTTC
once,TRBV5-5,TRBJ1-1,-,CASSPDSAEAFF,TGTGCCAGCAGCCCTGACAGTGCTGAAGCTTTCTTT
-,TRBV7-8,TRBJ2-4,-,CASSLKRQADIQYF,TGTGCCAGCAGCTTGAAAAGGCAGGCGGACATTCAGTACTTC
-,TRBV27,TRBJ2-7,TRBD1,CASSLKPPGGVSYEQYF,TGTGCCAGCAGTTTAAAACCCCCAGGGGGAGTTTCCTACGAGCAGTACTTC
-,TRBV10-3,TRBJ1-3,TRBD1,CAISGPRDRGNTIYF,TGTGCCATCAGTGGTCCCCGGGACAGGGGAAACACCATATATTTT
-,TRBV28,TRBJ2-5,TRBD2,CASSFDSGTEETQYF,TGTGCCAGCAGTTTCGATAGCGGGACCGAAGAGACCCAGTACTTC
-,TRBV18,TRBJ2-2,-,CASSQINGPRVAGELFF,TGTGCCAGCTCACAAATAAACGGGCCCCGCGTGGCCGGGGAGCTGTTTTTT
-,TRBV27,TRBJ1-5,-,CASSLFPPRGTSQPQHF,TGTGCCAGCAGTTTATTCCCCCCGCGGGGGACTAGTCAGCCCCAGCATTTT
-,TRBV10-3,TRBJ2-1,-,CAISGSYEQFF,TGTGCCATCTCCGGATCATATGAGCAGTTCTTC
-,TRBV13,TRBJ2-1,-,CASSPSGEISYNEQFF,TGTGCCAGCAGCCCATCGGGGGAAATATCCTACAATGAGCAGTTCTTC
-,TRBV10-1,TRBJ2-7,TRBD2,CASSPGLADEQYF,TGCGCCAGCAGCCCGGGACTAGCGGACGAGCAGTACTTC
-,TRBV19,TRBJ2-3,TRBD2,CASSILLSGRTDTQYF,TGTGCCAGTAGTATTCTCCTTAGCGGGAGGACAGATACGCAGTATTTT
-,TRBV5-4,TRBJ2-3,TRBD2,CASSPGGVRTDTQYF,TGTGCCAGCAGCCCGGGGGGGGTGCGCACAGATACGCAGTATTTT
-,TRBV10-3,TRBJ1-1,TRBD1,CAISDYRGAMNTEAFF,TGTGCCATCAGTGACTACAGGGGGGCCATGAACACTGAAGCTTTCTTT
once,TRBV29-1,TRBJ2-5,-,CSVGPSSGVRETQYF,TGCAGCGTTGGCCCGAGTAGCGGTGTCCGAGAGACCCAGTACTTC
-,TRBV6-5,TRBJ2-4,TRBD2,CASTTLGGAKNIQYF,TGTGCCAGCACCACCTTGGGAGGGGCCAAAAACATTCAGTACTTC
-,TRBV7-6,TRBJ2-2,TRBD1,CASSLTGTGGTGELFF,TGTGCCAGCAGCTTAACCGGGACAGGGGGCACCGGGGAGCTGTTTTTT
-,TRBV28,TRBJ2-3,TRBD1,CASSRDRGTDTQYF,TGTGCCAGCAGCCGGGACAGGGGGACAGATACGCAGTATTTT
-,TRBV7-9,TRBJ1-1,-,CASSLDGDLNTEAFF,TGTGCCAGCAGCTTAGACGGGGATCTGAACACTGAAGCTTTCTTT
-,TRBV5-8,TRBJ1-3,TRBD1,CASSLAYRDRGSRGNTIYF,TGTGCCAGCAGCTTAGCCTACCGGGACAGGGGATCGAGGGGAAACACCATATATTTT
-,TRBV6-5,TRBJ2-3,-,CASSYNSHWDTQYF,TGTGCCAGCAGTTATAACAGCCACTGGGATACGCAGTATTTT
-,TRBV9,TRBJ1-5,-,CASSADGTYQPQHF,TGTGCCAGCAGCGCGGACGGGACCTATCAGCCCCAGCATTTT
-,TRBV11-3,TRBJ2-3,TRBD2,CASSLDLSGSFPYTQYF,TGTGCCAGCAGCTTAGACCTTAGCGGGAGTTTCCCTTATACGCAGTATTTT
-,TRBV7-6,TRBJ1-5,-,CASSRLPAGANQPQHF,TGTGCCAGCAGCCGATTACCAGCAGGGGCCAATCAGCCCCAGCATTTT
-,TRBV14,TRBJ1-2,-,CASSQDYGLDHTYTF,TGTGCCAGCAGCCAAGATTACGGGTTGGACCATACCTACACCTTC
-,TRBV4-1,TRBJ2-4,TRBD2,CASSQDRVGLAGGAKNIQYF,TGCGCCAGCAGCCAAGATCGCGTCGGACTAGCGGGAGGTGCCAAAAACATTCAGTACTTC
-,TRBV19,TRBJ1-1,-,CASSILGIVPEAFF,TGTGCCAGTAGTATTTTGGGGATCGTCCCTGAAGCTTTCTTT
-,TRBV6-5,TRBJ2-5,TRBD2,CASSYILAGVEETQYF,TGTGCCAGCAGTTATATACTAGCGGGAGTTGAAGAGACCCAGTACTTC
once,TRBV5-8,TRBJ2-5,TRBD1,CASSSSTGPETQYF,TGTGCCAGCAGCTCGTCGACAGGGCCAGAGACCCAGTACTTC
-,TRBV5-1,TRBJ2-1,-,CASSLPGSYNEQFF,TGCGCCAGCAGCTTGCCGGGATCCTACAATGAGCAGTTCTTC